This T cell receptor beta chain was documented in a study of blood T cell repertoires in COVID-19. Study-level information: Nucleic acid was either cDNA or gDNA, and it came from T cells, B-cell-depleted T cells, or PBMCs.

V lost 5 bases, J lost 5 bases, and 11 bases stayed unmatched. Germline V gene lookup returns CDR1 SGHVS and CDR2 FQNEAQ. CDR3 length equals 15 residues. Method: immunoSEQ multiplex PCR; TCRdb's copy keeps in-frame clones and lacks some. The sample contains 70,000 or so clones, 87% of which appear only once. Sequenced input: peripheral blood. The clonotype comes from a woman of 80 years or more with acute or convalescent COVID-19. This chain joins TRBV7-8 and TRBJ2-5, with 7 bases fitting TRBD2. As DNA, the CDR3 is TGTGCCAGCAGCACCCTGACCGCGGGAGCTGAGACCCAGTACTTC. Encoded protein: CASSTLTAGAETQYF.